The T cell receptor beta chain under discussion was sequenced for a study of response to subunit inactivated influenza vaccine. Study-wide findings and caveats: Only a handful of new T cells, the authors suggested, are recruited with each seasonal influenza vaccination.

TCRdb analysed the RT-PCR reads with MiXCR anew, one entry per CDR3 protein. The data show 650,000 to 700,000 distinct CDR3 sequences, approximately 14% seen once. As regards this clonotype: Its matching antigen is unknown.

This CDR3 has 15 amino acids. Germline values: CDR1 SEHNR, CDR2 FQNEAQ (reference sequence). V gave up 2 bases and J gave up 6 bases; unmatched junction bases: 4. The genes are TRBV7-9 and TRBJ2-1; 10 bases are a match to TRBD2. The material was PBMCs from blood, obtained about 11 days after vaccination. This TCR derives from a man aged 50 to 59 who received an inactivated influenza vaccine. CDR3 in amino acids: CASSLSGREFNEQFF. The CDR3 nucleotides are TGTGCCAGCAGCTTAAGCGGGAGGGAATTCAATGAGCAGTTCTTC.